These 13 T cell receptor beta chains were sequenced from one sample in a study of T-cell reconstitution after alpha-beta-depleted transplantation in children. This sample's TCRbeta library carried unique molecular identifier barcodes. TCRdb re-called the PCR reads with MiXCR, one entry per CDR3 protein. The data contain under 850,000 distinct CDR3 sequences, 10% to 15% of them singletons. Sample: PBMCs, taken before TCRalphabeta/CD19-depleted stem cell transplant. These receptors came from a girl aged 2-10 years with congenital amegakaryocytic thrombocytopenia, due to receive a stem cell transplant.

This clonotype was seen many times. The chain recombines TRBV27 with TRBJ2-7; D is possibly TRBD2 (5 bases). The CDR3 has 14 residues. Germline CDR1 and CDR2: MNHEY and SMNVEV (reference sequence). The ends were cut back, 4 bases at V and 5 bases at J, with 15 bases in the middle. The CDR3 DNA reads as TGTGCCAGCAGTTCCCGTTTGAGGGATGACGAGCAGTACTTC. Its protein product is CASSSRLRDDEQYF.

In this sample, this clonotype turned up a few times. The rearrangement joins TRBV29-1 to TRBJ1-1; D is uncertain. The CDR3 contains 10 residues. Germline assignment: CDR1 SQVTM and CDR2 ANQGSEA. V was clipped by 4 bases and J by 8 bases, with 8 bases between them. CDR3 DNA sequence: TGCAGCGTTGGTTCTACAGAAGCTTTCTTT. Protein sequence: CSVGSTEAFF. Variable domain in full (rest from reference TRBV29-1 and TRBJ1-1): SAVISQKPSRDICQRGTSLTIQCQVDSQVTMMFWYRQQPGQSLTLIATANQGSEATYESGFVIDKFPISRPNLTFSTLTVSNMSPEDSSIYLCSVGSTEAFFGQGTRLTVV.

There are many counts of this clonotype. V gene TRBV5-1 combines with J gene TRBJ1-5, with 9 bases matching TRBD1. CDR3 length: 15 amino acids. The V segment lost 0 bases and the J segment 4 bases; nucleotides outside the gene matches: 2. Germline CDR1 and CDR2: SGHRS and YFSETQ. The CDR3 is CASSLGGTGNQPQHF. The CDR3 bases are TGCGCCAGCAGCTTGGGCGGGACAGGGAATCAGCCCCAGCATTTT. Full variable domain (remainder filled in from reference TRBV5-1 and TRBJ1-5): KAGVTQTPRYLIKTRGQQVTLSCSPISGHRSVSWYQQTPGQGLQFLFEYFSETQRNKGNFPGRFSGRQFSNSRSEMNVSTLELGDSALYLCASSLGGTGNQPQHFGDGTRLSIL.

The chain carries TRBV20-1 and TRBJ2-1; D call uncertain. This CDR3 is built from 12 residues. V was cut by 5 bases and J by 2 bases, with 7 bases left in between. Germline V CDR1 and CDR2: DFQATT, SNEGSKA (reference sequence). The CDR3 DNA is TGCAGTGCTTACATTCCCTACAATGAGCAGTTCTTC. Translating gives CSAYIPYNEQFF.

This clonotype was counted at least ten times. V is TRBV4-1 and J is TRBJ1-4; D uncertain. This CDR3 is 15 amino acids long. The germline V gene encodes CDR1 MGHRA and CDR2 YSYEKL. V lost 3 bases, J lost 4 bases, and 12 bases lay in between. This chain's CDR3 is CASSHRASSNEKLFF. The CDR3 DNA sequence: TGCGCCAGCAGCCACCGCGCGAGCAGTAATGAAAAACTGTTTTTT.

This clonotype has only one observation. It may be a read error: a sequence one base away is much more abundant. The rearrangement links TRBV10-3 to TRBJ2-3; D might be TRBD2 (6 bases). This CDR3 has 17 amino acids. The V end was cut by 7 bases, the J end by 0 bases, with 20 bases between. Looked up from germline, CDR1 is ENHRY and CDR2 is SYGVKD. This CDR3 is CAITRAGRGYSTDTQYF. The CDR3 DNA sequence: TGTGCCATCACCAGAGCTGGCCGGGGGTATAGCACAGATACGCAGTATTTT.

Ten or more counts support this clonotype. The rearrangement uses TRBV5-1 and TRBJ2-3; 7 bases fit TRBD2. The CDR3 is 19 residues long. V shed 4 bases and J 0 bases; nucleotides not matched to a gene: 17. Germline CDR1 SGHRS, CDR2 YFSETQ. The CDR3 coding sequence is TGCGCCAGCAGCCCGACCGGCGGGAGAGAGATCACTAGCACAGATACGCAGTATTTT. It codes for CASSPTGGREITSTDTQYF.

This clonotype was observed many times. The chain recombines TRBV29-1 with TRBJ2-7, with unresolved D. Between the trimmed V and J ends, which lost 6 bases and 0 bases, there was a span of 27 bases. Germline V gives CDR1 SQVTM, CDR2 ANQGSEA. This CDR3 comprises 18 residues. The CDR3 DNA sequence: TGCAGCGTCTCAAGGCCCGGACGCATGAGCCCCTCCTCCTACGAGCAGTACTTC. This sequence encodes CSVSRPGRMSPSSYEQYF.

The table lists this clonotype with a few counts. V is TRBV7-8 and J is TRBJ2-7; 9 bases line up with TRBD2. The CDR3 has 16 residues. The V gene end was trimmed by 5 bases and the J gene end by 1 base; junction bases not matched to a gene: 9. CDR1 and CDR2 (germline): SGHVS, FQNEAQ. For the CDR3, the DNA is TGTGCCAGCAGCGCCTTAGCGGGAGTCCGGTCCTACGAGCAGTACTTC. It yields the protein CASSALAGVRSYEQYF.

The gene calls are TRBV7-3 and TRBJ2-1; D is unclear. CDR3 length: 18 amino acids. Germline lookup yields CDR1 SGHTA and CDR2 FQGTGA. V was clipped by 0 bases and J by 10 bases, with 25 bases between them. The CDR3 is CASSLTRLISPGPEEQFF. DNA for the CDR3: TGTGCCAGCAGCTTAACTAGGTTAATTAGCCCAGGCCCTGAAGAGCAGTTCTTC.

Ten or more counts support this clonotype. The chain has TRBV4-1 and TRBJ2-5; tentative D call: TRBD2 (5 bases). Germline CDR1 and CDR2: MGHRA and YSYEKL. V lost 1 base to trimming and J lost 1 base, with 10 bases between them. The CDR3 has 15 amino acids. CDR3 amino acids: CASSQVFSGQETQYF. The CDR3 DNA sequence: TGCGCCAGCAGCCAAGTCTTCAGCGGCCAAGAGACCCAGTACTTC.

Ten or more counts support this clonotype. The chain carries TRBV6-1 and TRBJ2-7; TRBD1 is a possible D gene (6 bases). V was cut by 6 bases and J by 4 bases, with 13 bases left in between. This CDR3 has 13 amino acids. From germline, CDR1 is MNHNS and CDR2 SASEGT. The CDR3 here is CASSPQGLYEQYF. CDR3 nucleotides: TGTGCCAGCAGCCCTCAGGGGTTGTACGAGCAGTACTTC.

Concerning this clonotype: A much larger clonotype is one base distant, so this may be a read error. The CDR3 protein is CASGLGGGKVEQFF. The CDR3 coding sequence is TGCGCCAGCGGCTTGGGAGGGGGGAAGGTTGAGCAGTTCTTC. This sequence joins TRBV5-1 and TRBJ2-1; maybe TRBD2 (7 bases). Germline loops: CDR1 SGHRS, CDR2 YFSETQ. The CDR3 consists of 14 residues.